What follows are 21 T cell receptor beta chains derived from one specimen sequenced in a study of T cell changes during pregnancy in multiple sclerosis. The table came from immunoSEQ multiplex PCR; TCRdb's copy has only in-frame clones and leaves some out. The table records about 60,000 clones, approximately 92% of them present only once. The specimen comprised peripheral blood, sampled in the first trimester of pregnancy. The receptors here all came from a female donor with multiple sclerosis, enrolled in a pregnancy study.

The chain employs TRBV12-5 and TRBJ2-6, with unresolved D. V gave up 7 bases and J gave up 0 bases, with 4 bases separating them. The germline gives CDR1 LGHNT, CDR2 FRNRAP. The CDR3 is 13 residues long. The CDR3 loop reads CASASSGANVLTF. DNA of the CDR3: TGTGCTAGTGCCTCCTCTGGGGCCAACGTCCTGACTTTC.

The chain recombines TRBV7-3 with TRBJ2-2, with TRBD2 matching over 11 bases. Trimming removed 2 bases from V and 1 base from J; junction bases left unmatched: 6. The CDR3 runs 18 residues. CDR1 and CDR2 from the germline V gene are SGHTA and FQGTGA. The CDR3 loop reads CASSLLAGGPGNTGELFF. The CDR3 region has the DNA TGTGCCAGCAGCTTACTAGCGGGGGGTCCTGGGAACACCGGGGAGCTGTTTTTT. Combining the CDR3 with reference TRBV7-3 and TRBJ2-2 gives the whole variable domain GAGVSQTPSNKVTEKGKYVELRCDPISGHTALYWYRQSLGQGPEFLIYFQGTGAADDSGLPNDRFFAVRPEGSVSTLKIQRTERGDSAVYLCASSLLAGGPGNTGELFFGEGSRLTVL.

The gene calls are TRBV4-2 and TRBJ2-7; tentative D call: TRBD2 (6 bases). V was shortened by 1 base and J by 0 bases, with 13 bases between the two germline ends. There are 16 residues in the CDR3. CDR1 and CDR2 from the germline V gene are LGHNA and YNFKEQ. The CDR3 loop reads CASSQAAGRTSYEQYF. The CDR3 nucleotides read TGTGCCAGCAGCCAAGCGGCGGGACGGACCTCCTACGAGCAGTACTTC.

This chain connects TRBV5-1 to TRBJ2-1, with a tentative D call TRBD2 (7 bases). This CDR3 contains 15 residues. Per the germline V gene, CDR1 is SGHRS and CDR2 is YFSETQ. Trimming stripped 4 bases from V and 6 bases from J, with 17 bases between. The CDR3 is CASSPLAGAVNEQFF. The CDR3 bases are TGCGCCAGCAGCCCACTGGCGGGGGCTGTCAATGAGCAGTTCTTC.

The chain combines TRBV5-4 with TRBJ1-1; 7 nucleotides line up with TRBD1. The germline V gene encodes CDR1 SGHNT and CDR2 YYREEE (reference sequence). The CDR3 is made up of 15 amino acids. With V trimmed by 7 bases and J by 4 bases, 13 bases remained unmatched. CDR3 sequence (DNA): TGTGCCAGCCGAACACCGACAGGGCCAGCCACTGAAGCTTTCTTT. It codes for CASRTPTGPATEAFF.

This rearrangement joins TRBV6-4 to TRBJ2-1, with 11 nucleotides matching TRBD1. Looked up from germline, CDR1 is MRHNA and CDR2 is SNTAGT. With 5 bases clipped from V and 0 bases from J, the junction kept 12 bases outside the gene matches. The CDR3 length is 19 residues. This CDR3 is CASSRRGQGATSSYNEQFF. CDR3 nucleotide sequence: TGTGCCAGCAGTCGCCGTGGACAGGGGGCAACGAGCTCCTACAATGAGCAGTTCTTC.

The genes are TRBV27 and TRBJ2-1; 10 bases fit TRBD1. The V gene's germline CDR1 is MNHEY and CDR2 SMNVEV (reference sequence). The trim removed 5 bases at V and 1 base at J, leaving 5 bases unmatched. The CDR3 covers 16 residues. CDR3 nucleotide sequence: TGTGCCAGCAGTCCCGGACAGGGGGGTTCCTACAATGAGCAGTTCTTC. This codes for CASSPGQGGSYNEQFF.

For the CDR3, the DNA is TGTGCCAGCAGCTTGGACAGGGGAGGGGGTAACGAAAAACTGTTTTTT. It specifies CASSLDRGGGNEKLFF. J is TRBJ1-4 and V is TRBV7-2; 9 bases are a match to TRBD1. V lost 3 bases and J lost 8; bases outside the gene matches: 10. The CDR3 covers 16 residues. CDR1 is SGHTA, CDR2 FQGNSA, per germline.

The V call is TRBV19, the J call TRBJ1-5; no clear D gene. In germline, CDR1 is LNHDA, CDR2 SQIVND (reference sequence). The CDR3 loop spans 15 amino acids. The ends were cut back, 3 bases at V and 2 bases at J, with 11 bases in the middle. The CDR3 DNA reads TGTGCCAGTAGTATTAGCACGAGCGGCAATCAGCCCCAGCATTTT. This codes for CASSISTSGNQPQHF. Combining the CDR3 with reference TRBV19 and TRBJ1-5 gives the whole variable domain DGGITQSPKYLFRKEGQNVTLSCEQNLNHDAMYWYRQDPGQGLRLIYYSQIVNDFQKGDIAEGYSVSREKKESFPLTVTSAQKNPTAFYLCASSISTSGNQPQHFGDGTRLSIL.

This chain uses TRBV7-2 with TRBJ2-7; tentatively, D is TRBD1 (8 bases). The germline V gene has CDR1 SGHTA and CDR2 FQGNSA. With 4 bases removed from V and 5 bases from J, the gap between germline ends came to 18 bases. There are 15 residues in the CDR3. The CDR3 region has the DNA TGTGCCAGCAGCTATGCTCTAACAGGGGGGGACGAGCAGTACTTC. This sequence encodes CASSYALTGGDEQYF.

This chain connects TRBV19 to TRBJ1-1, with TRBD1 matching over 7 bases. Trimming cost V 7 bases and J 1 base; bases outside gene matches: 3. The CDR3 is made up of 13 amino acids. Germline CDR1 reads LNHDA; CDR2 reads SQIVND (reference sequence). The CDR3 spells CASTTGRNTEAFF. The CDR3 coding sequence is TGTGCCAGTACGACAGGGAGGAACACTGAAGCTTTCTTT.

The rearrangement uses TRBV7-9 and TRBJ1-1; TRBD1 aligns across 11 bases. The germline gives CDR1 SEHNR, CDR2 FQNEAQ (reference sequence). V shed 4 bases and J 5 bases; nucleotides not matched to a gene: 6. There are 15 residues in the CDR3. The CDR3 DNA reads TGTGCCAGCAGCTGGTGGACAGGGGGCTTTACTGAAGCTTTCTTT. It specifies CASSWWTGGFTEAFF.

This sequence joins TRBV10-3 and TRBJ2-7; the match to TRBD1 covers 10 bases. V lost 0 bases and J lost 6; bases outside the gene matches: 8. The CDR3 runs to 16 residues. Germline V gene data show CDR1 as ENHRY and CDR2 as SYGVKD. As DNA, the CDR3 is TGTGCCATCAGTGAGTCGACAGGGGGCCCTTCGGGCGAGCAGTACTTC. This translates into CAISESTGGPSGEQYF.

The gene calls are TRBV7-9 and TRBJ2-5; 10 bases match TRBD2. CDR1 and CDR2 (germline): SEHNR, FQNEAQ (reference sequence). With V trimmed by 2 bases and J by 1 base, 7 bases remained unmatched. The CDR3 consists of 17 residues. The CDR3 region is CASSLKPRLAGQETQYF. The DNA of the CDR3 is TGTGCCAGCAGCTTAAAGCCGCGACTAGCGGGCCAAGAGACCCAGTACTTC.

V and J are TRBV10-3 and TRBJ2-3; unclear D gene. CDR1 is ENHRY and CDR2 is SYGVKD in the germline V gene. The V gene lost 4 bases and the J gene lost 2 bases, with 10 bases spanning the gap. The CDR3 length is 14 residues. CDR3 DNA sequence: TGTGCCATCAGTGGGTGGCGGCCCACAGATACGCAGTATTTT. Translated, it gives CAISGWRPTDTQYF.

The CDR3 region is CATSRSGTEAFF. The DNA for the CDR3 is TGTGCCACGAGCCGGAGCGGCACTGAAGCTTTCTTT. This chain links TRBV15 with TRBJ1-1; D remains unclear. The CDR3 loop spans 12 amino acids. CDR1 is LNHNV, CDR2 YYDKDF, per germline (reference sequence). V lost 9 bases and J 4 bases, leaving 12 bases between the germline ends.

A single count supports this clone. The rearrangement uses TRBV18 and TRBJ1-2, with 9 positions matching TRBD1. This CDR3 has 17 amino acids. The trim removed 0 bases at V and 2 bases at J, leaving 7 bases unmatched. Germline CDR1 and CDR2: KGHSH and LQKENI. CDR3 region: CASSPPEQGATNYGYTF. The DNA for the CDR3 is TGTGCCAGCTCACCACCTGAACAGGGGGCAACGAACTATGGCTACACCTTC.

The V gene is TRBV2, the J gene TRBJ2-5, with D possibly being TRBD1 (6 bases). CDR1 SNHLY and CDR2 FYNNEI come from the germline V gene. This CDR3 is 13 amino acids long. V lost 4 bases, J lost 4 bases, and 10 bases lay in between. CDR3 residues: CASSGDRIETQYF. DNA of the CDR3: TGTGCCAGCAGTGGAGACAGGATAGAGACCCAGTACTTC.

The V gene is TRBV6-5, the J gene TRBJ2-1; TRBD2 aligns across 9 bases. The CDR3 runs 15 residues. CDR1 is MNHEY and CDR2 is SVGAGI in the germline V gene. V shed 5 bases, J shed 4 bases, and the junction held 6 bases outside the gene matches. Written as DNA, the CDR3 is TGTGCCAGCAGTCCCGGACTAGCGCCTTACAATGAGCAGTTCTTC. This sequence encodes CASSPGLAPYNEQFF.

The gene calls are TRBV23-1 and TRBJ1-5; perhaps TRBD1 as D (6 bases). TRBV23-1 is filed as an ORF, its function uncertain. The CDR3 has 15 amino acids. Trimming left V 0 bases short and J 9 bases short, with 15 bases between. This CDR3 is CASSQSRGGQWPQHF. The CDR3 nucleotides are TGCGCCAGCAGTCAATCGAGGGGGGGCCAATGGCCCCAGCATTTT.

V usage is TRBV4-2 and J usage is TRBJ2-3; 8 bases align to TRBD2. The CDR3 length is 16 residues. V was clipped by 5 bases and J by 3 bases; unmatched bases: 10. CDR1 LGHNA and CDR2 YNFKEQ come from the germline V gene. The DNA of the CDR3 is TGTGCCAGCAGCTCTCTTACTAGCGGTGGAACAGATACGCAGTATTTT. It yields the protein CASSSLTSGGTDTQYF.